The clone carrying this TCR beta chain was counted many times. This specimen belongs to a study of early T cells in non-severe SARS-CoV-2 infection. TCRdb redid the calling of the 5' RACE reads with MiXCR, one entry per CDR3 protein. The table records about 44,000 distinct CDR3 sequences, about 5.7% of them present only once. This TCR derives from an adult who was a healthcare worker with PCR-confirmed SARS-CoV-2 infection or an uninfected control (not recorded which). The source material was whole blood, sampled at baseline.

Written as DNA, the CDR3 is TGTGCCAGCAGCAAAGATTTCAAGGGGCTTAAGGAAAAACTGTTTTTT. It codes for CASSKDFKGLKEKLFF. The V and J genes are TRBV21-1 and TRBJ1-4; the table gives TRBD1 as D, unverified against the DNA. TRBV21-1 is reported as a pseudogene. This CDR3 is 16 amino acids long.